Following are 7 T cell receptor beta chains from one sample sequenced in a study of blood T cell repertoires in COVID-19. Profiling relied on immunoSEQ multiplex PCR, and the TCRdb table lists in-frame clones only, not all of them. Of approximately 250,000 clones listed, 75% to 90% are singletons. Sequencing was performed on peripheral blood. All receptors come from a man aged 25 to 40 with active or convalescent COVID-19.

The rearrangement uses TRBV2 and TRBJ1-5, with TRBD1 matching over 11 bases. The CDR3 extends over 15 amino acids. Trimming took 4 bases from V and 7 from J; bases not matched to a gene: 6. From germline, CDR1 is SNHLY and CDR2 FYNNEI. The CDR3 spells CASSVGTGGYQPQHF. CDR3 bases: TGTGCCAGCAGTGTAGGGACAGGGGGTTACCAGCCCCAGCATTTT. Based on the CDR3 plus reference TRBV2 and TRBJ1-5, the full variable domain is EPEVTQTPSHQVTQMGQEVILRCVPISNHLYFYWYRQILGQKVEFLVSFYNNEISEKSEIFDDQFSVERPDGSNFTLKIRSTKLEDSAMYFCASSVGTGGYQPQHFGDGTRLSIL.

The V gene is TRBV2, the J gene TRBJ2-7; D possibly corresponds to TRBD1 (5 bases). The CDR3 extends over 12 amino acids. CDR1 and CDR2 (germline): SNHLY, FYNNEI. V lost 8 bases and J 6 bases, leaving 14 bases between the germline ends. This CDR3 reads CASESSGIEQYF. The CDR3 nucleotides read TGTGCCAGCGAATCGTCAGGGATCGAGCAGTACTTC.

This chain connects TRBV29-1 to TRBJ2-3; D is possibly TRBD1 (5 bases). V shed 6 bases and J shed 6 bases, with 13 bases lying between them. This CDR3 is 12 amino acids long. From germline, CDR1 is SQVTM and CDR2 ANQGSEA. Here the CDR3 reads CSVQSGPDTQYF. CDR3 DNA sequence: TGCAGCGTGCAATCAGGGCCCGATACGCAGTATTTT.

This clone was recorded a few times. J is TRBJ1-5 and V is TRBV3-1 (or the pseudogene TRBV3-2); TRBD1 agrees at 7 bases. V lost 1 base and J lost 7; bases outside the gene matches: 7. This CDR3 comprises 15 residues. The germline gives CDR1 LGHDT, CDR2 YNNKEL (reference sequence). For the CDR3, the DNA is TGTGCCAGCAGCCAAGCAATCGGCAGGGGGCAGCCCCAGCATTTT. This codes for CASSQAIGRGQPQHF.

This clone turned up a few times. The chain couples TRBV19 to TRBJ2-4; the match to TRBD1 covers 8 bases. V trimming: 6 bases; J trimming: 6 bases; junction bases outside the gene matches: 16. Per germline, CDR1 LNHDA and CDR2 SQIVND (reference sequence). This CDR3 region has 17 residues. Written as DNA, the CDR3 is TGTGCCAGTAGCCCTAGAGACAGGGGAGGTGATGGAAACATTCAGTACTTC. Translation: CASSPRDRGGDGNIQYF. The full variable domain, completed using reference TRBV19 and TRBJ2-4, is DGGITQSPKYLFRKEGQNVTLSCEQNLNHDAMYWYRQDPGQGLRLIYYSQIVNDFQKGDIAEGYSVSREKKESFPLTVTSAQKNPTAFYLCASSPRDRGGDGNIQYFGAGTRLSVL.

In DNA form, the CDR3 reads TGTGCCAGCAGTCAGGGTTGGGGGGCCAACGTCCTGACTTTC. This sequence encodes CASSQGWGANVLTF. The V call is TRBV28, the J call TRBJ2-6; possible D gene TRBD1, 5 bases. This CDR3 has 14 amino acids. Trimming took 5 bases from V and 4 from J, leaving 9 bases between them. Germline assignment: CDR1 MDHEN and CDR2 SYDVKM.

The chain joins TRBV14 to TRBJ1-2; 7 nucleotides match TRBD1. Germline V gene sequence: CDR1 SGHDN, CDR2 FVKESK. The V gene end was trimmed by 1 base and the J gene end by 6 bases; junction bases not matched to a gene: 2. CDR3 length equals 13 residues. CDR3 DNA sequence: TGTGCCAGCAGCCAAGTAGGGGGCCATGGCTACACCTTC. Encoded protein: CASSQVGGHGYTF.